This TCR beta chain came from a study of blood T cells in healthy people across ages. Then a second PCR, running roughly 6 to 12 cycles, was carried out with a sample-barcoded 5' primer and a J-beta primer mix. Every cDNA molecule carried a tag from a template-switch adaptor bearing 12 random nucleotides. Researchers report that each sample yielded at least 2.5 million CDR3-containing paired-end reads. TCRdb re-derived calls from the 5' RACE reads in MiXCR, one entry per CDR3 protein. The table has about 650,000 distinct CDR3 sequences, around 32% seen once; the top ten hold 15% to 19%. Total RNA was extracted at no less than 6 micrograms per sample. Concerning this clonotype itself: Compared with germline, one end of the junction differs, possibly owing to a read error.

Germline V gene data show CDR1 as SGHRS and CDR2 as YFSETQ. The CDR3 consists of 14 residues. Sequenced: blood. V usage is TRBV5-1 and J usage is TRBJ2-2, with TRBD1 identical over 9 bases. The receptor was isolated from a woman older than 75 in good health. Here the CDR3 reads CASRLDRGTGELFF. CDR3 sequence (DNA): TGCGCCAGCAGATTGGACAGGGGCACCGGGGAGCTGTTTTTT. Using reference TRBV5-1 and TRBJ2-2 for the parts outside the CDR3, the full variable domain is KAGVTQTPRYLIKTRGQQVTLSCSPISGHRSVSWYQQTPGQGLQFLFEYFSETQRNKGNFPGRFSGRQFSNSRSEMNVSTLELGDSALYLCASRLDRGTGELFFGEGSRLTVL.